These 11 T cell receptor beta chains originate from one sample sequenced in a study of T cells in Graves' hyperthyroidism and ophthalmopathy. The CDR3 regions of TCR beta were amplified from RNA transcripts. The HTBI set primed first-round TCR CDR3 RT-PCR. Each CDR3 protein gets one entry after TCRdb re-called the multiplex PCR reads with MiXCR. The repertoire holds around 350,000 distinct CDR3 sequences, about a fifth seen once, with around 4% in the top ten. The sequencing input was blood. The receptors stem from a woman younger than 35 with Graves' hyperthyroidism.

This clonotype was detected ten times or more. A much larger clone lies one base from this, so it may be a read error. The CDR3 nucleotides read TGTGCCAGCAGTATCCTGGTCAGCAGCTATGGCTACACCTTC. This encodes CASSILVSSYGYTF. V gene TRBV12-3 or TRBV12-4 combines with J gene TRBJ1-2; D remains unclear. The CDR3 contains 14 residues. V gave up 5 bases and J gave up 4 bases, with 14 bases separating them.

The sample holds many counts of this clonotype. The CDR3 loop is CSVLAGGPQETQYF. The CDR3 bases are TGCAGTGTTCTAGCGGGGGGACCTCAAGAGACCCAGTACTTC. J is TRBJ2-5 and V is TRBV20-1; 11 positions match TRBD2. CDR3 length equals 14 residues. Germline V lookup: CDR1 DFQATT, CDR2 SNEGSKA (reference sequence). V was pared by 7 bases and J by 2 bases, with 6 bases of the junction left unmatched.

Ten or more counts support this clonotype. The chain joins TRBV20-1 to TRBJ2-7, with 14 bases fitting TRBD2. V lost 5 bases to trimming and J lost 0 bases; unmatched junction nucleotides: 6. Per the germline V gene, CDR1 is DFQATT and CDR2 is SNEGSKA (reference sequence). The CDR3 sequence is 16 residues long. CDR3 nucleotides: TGCAGTGCTGACGGGACTAGCGGGGGCAGCTCCTACGAGCAGTACTTC. Amino acids: CSADGTSGGSSYEQYF.

This clonotype was seen ten or more times. This chain joins TRBV7-9 and TRBJ1-5; D unresolved. V was cut by 8 bases and J by 1 base, with 6 bases left in between. The CDR3 consists of 12 residues. CDR1 SEHNR and CDR2 FQNEAQ come from the germline V gene (reference sequence). The CDR3 sequence is CASGTSNQPQHF. The CDR3 nucleotides read TGTGCCAGCGGCACCAGCAATCAGCCCCAGCATTTT. The full variable domain, with the rest looked up from reference TRBV7-9 and TRBJ1-5, is DTGVSQNPRHKITKRGQNVTFRCDPISEHNRLYWYRQTLGQGPEFLTYFQNEAQLEKSRLLSDRFSAERPKGSFSTLEIQRTEQGDSAMYLCASGTSNQPQHFGDGTRLSIL.

This clonotype was seen repeatedly, ten times or more. The gene calls are TRBV5-1 and TRBJ1-5; possibly TRBD1 for D (5 bases). Germline V gene lookup returns CDR1 SGHRS and CDR2 YFSETQ. The CDR3 consists of 16 residues. V lost 0 bases to trimming and J lost 3 bases, with 13 bases between them. CDR3 amino acids: CASSLADNVINQPQHF. CDR3 DNA sequence: TGCGCCAGCAGCTTGGCGGACAACGTTATCAATCAGCCCCAGCATTTT.

This clonotype was observed many times. The rearrangement links TRBV2 to TRBJ2-7; D might be TRBD1 (6 bases). V lost 7 bases and J lost 0, with 13 bases in between. The CDR3 sequence is 14 residues long. Germline-derived CDR1 and CDR2 are SNHLY and FYNNEI. For the CDR3, the DNA is TGTGCCAGCACCAGGACAGAAATCTCCTACGAGCAGTACTTC. Translation: CASTRTEISYEQYF.

The sample holds many counts of this clonotype. The rearrangement joins TRBV27 to TRBJ2-7; 8 nucleotides line up with TRBD1. V lost 5 bases, J lost 7 bases, and 10 bases stayed unmatched. Germline V CDR1 and CDR2: MNHEY, SMNVEV (reference sequence). CDR3 size: 14 residues. CDR3 sequence (DNA): TGTGCCAGCAGTCCGGGACAGGAGGCAGGGGAGCAGTACTTC. Translating it yields CASSPGQEAGEQYF.

At least ten counts were recorded for this clonotype. The chain combines TRBV12-3 or TRBV12-4 with TRBJ2-7; D is uncertain. This CDR3 has 14 residues. The ends were cut back, 5 bases at V and 0 bases at J, with 11 bases in the middle. CDR3 in amino acids: CASSLQKLSYEQYF. In DNA, the CDR3 is TGTGCCAGCAGTCTACAGAAGCTCTCCTACGAGCAGTACTTC.

This clonotype showed up many times. The chain has TRBV28 and TRBJ1-1; D might be TRBD1 (5 bases). The CDR3 is 14 amino acids. Germline V CDR1 and CDR2: MDHEN, SYDVKM. V lost 3 bases to trimming and J lost 4 bases, with 12 bases between them. The CDR3 sequence is CASSLSQGFTEAFF. CDR3 DNA: TGTGCCAGCAGTTTGTCGCAGGGCTTCACTGAAGCTTTCTTT.

This clonotype has at least ten counts. This rearrangement joins TRBV12-3 or TRBV12-4 to TRBJ1-1, with D uncertain. Trimming cost V 6 bases and J 3 bases, with 14 bases left between them. This CDR3 spans 14 amino acids. CDR3 nucleotide sequence: TGTGCCAGCAGGGCCCTTAATCGGGACACTGAAGCTTTCTTT. The encoded protein is CASRALNRDTEAFF.

This clonotype was detected many times. The chain couples TRBV29-1 to TRBJ1-5; 8 bases line up with TRBD1. The CDR3 sequence is 13 residues long. V was clipped by 5 bases and J by 4 bases; unmatched bases: 4. Germline CDR1 is SQVTM and CDR2 is ANQGSEA. The CDR3 sequence: CSVSRGLNQPQHF. In DNA, the CDR3 is TGCAGCGTTAGCAGGGGGCTTAATCAGCCCCAGCATTTT.